This T cell receptor beta chain stems from a study of TIL therapy for anti-PD-1-resistant metastatic lung cancer. Sequencing used immunoSEQ v3. Sequencing depth was 2 million to 2.5 million read pairs for survey level, roughly 4.5-6.5 million for deep. Measured with immunoSEQ multiplex PCR; TCRdb has only the in-frame clones, and not every one. The profile shows more than 35,000 clones, 70% to 75% of them singletons. In the case of this clone: A read error may account for a junction end that differs from germline.

Regarding time point: pre-treatment sample, taken before nivolumab and TIL therapy. The germline V gene encodes CDR1 SGHDT and CDR2 YYEEEE. The CDR3 has 15 amino acids. The source is a person aged 25 to 79 with non-small cell lung cancer. The sequenced sample was blood, obtained at baseline. J is TRBJ1-2 and V is TRBV5-6; D is possibly TRBD1 (6 bases). In DNA form, the CDR3 reads TGTGCCAGCACCTTGACTTCAGGGGCGGTTTACGGCTACACCTTC. Protein product: CASTLTSGAVYGYTF. Together with reference TRBV5-6 and TRBJ1-2, the CDR3 gives the full variable domain: DAGVTQSPTHLIKTRGQQVTLRCSPKSGHDTVSWYQQALGQGPQFIFQYYEEEERQRGNFPDRFSGHQFPNYSSELNVNALLLGDSALYLCASTLTSGAVYGYTFGSGTRLTVV.